This TCR beta chain is drawn from a study of blood T cell repertoires in COVID-19. Assay used: immunoSEQ multiplex PCR; TCRdb lists only in-frame clones, some missing. The repertoire holds 200,000 to 250,000 clones, about nine tenths seen once, with about 0.95% in the top ten. This clone came up once. The V and J ends lost 7 bases and 7 bases, in that order; junction bases with no gene match: 3. This CDR3 is 13 amino acids long. From germline, CDR1 is ENHRY and CDR2 SYGVKD. The chain combines TRBV10-3 with TRBJ1-6, with 8 nucleotides matching TRBD1. The sample taken for sequencing was PBMCs or T cells enriched from blood (not recorded which). This receptor was identified in a man aged 50-59 years who had been exposed to COVID-19. The CDR3 region is CAITRTGNSPLHF. For the CDR3, the DNA is TGTGCCATCACTAGGACAGGGAATTCACCCCTCCACTTT.